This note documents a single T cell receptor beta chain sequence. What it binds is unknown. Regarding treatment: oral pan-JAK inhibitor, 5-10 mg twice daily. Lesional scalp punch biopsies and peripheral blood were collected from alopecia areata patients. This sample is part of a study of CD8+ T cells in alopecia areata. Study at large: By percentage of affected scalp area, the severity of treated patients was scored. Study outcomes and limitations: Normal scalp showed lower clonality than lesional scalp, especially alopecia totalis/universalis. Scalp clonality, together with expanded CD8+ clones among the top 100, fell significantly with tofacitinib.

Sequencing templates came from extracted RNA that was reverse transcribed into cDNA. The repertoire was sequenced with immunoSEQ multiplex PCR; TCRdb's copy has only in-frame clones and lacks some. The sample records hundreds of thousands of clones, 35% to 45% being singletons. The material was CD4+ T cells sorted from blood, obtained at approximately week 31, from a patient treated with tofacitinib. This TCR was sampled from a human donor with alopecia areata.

CDR3 nucleotides: TGCAGCGCAGCGGAACAGGGGCAGGGATCACCCCTCCACTTT. Residues: CSAAEQGQGSPLHF. The chain combines TRBV29-1 with TRBJ1-6; 7 nucleotides align to TRBD1. The CDR3 covers 14 residues. V trimming: 7 bases; J trimming: 10 bases; junction bases outside the gene matches: 13. Germline assignment: CDR1 SQVTM and CDR2 ANQGSEA.